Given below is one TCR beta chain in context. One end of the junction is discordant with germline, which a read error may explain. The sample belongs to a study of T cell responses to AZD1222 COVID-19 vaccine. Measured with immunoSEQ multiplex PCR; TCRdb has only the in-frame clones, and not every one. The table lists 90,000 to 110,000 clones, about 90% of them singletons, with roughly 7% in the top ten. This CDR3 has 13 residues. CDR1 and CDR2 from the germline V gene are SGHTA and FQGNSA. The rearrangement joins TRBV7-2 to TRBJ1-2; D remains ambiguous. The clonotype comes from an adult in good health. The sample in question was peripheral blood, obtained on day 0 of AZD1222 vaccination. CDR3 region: CASSLGGTAGWNF. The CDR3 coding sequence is TGTGCCAGCAGCTTAGGTGGTACGGCAGGCTGGAATTTC.